Below are 28 T cell receptor beta chains sequenced from a single sample in a study of vaccination and CD4 T cells after COVID-19. With the Oncomine TCR Beta short-read assay, DNA from cultured CD4+ T cells was sequenced. TCRdb used MiXCR to reprocess the PCR reads, holding one entry per CDR3 protein. The profile shows about 10,000 distinct CDR3 sequences, approximately 57% of them singletons. Their specific antigens are unknown. Treatment denoted: approximately nine-day PBMC culture with coronavirus spike peptide pools or control peptides (ViraFEST assay). The specimen sequenced was CD4+ T cells from blood, cultured in vitro. The receptors here all came from a human donor who had recovered from COVID-19.

The chain carries TRBV28 and TRBJ2-3, with D perhaps TRBD1 (5 bases). The ends were cut back, 4 bases at V and 4 bases at J, with 9 bases in the middle. Germline CDR1 is MDHEN and CDR2 is SYDVKM. This CDR3 comprises 13 residues. The CDR3 loop is CASSSQGADTQYF. Written as DNA, the CDR3 is TGTGCCAGCAGTTCCCAGGGTGCAGATACGCAGTATTTT.

The chain employs TRBV10-3 and TRBJ2-7; 7 nucleotides line up with TRBD2. The V gene's germline CDR1 is ENHRY and CDR2 SYGVKD. The V gene end was trimmed by 7 bases and the J gene end by 3 bases; junction bases not matched to a gene: 9. The CDR3 loop spans 14 amino acids. Written as DNA, the CDR3 is TGTGCCATCACCGCGGGAGTGTTGAGCTACGAGCAGTACTTC. It codes for CAITAGVLSYEQYF.

The gene calls are TRBV7-6 and TRBJ2-5; D not certain. This CDR3 region has 12 residues. Trimming left V 3 bases short and J 2 bases short, with 4 bases between. The germline CDR1 and CDR2 sequences are SGHVS and FNYEAQ. Here the CDR3 reads CASSFQQETQYF. CDR3 coding DNA: TGTGCCAGCAGCTTCCAGCAAGAGACCCAGTACTTC.

The V call is TRBV10-3, the J call TRBJ1-1; no reliable D call. Germline CDR1 and CDR2: ENHRY and SYGVKD. This CDR3 comprises 15 residues. The V end was cut by 4 bases, the J end by 8 bases, with 20 bases between. CDR3 residues: CAISAGVGADPEAFF. CDR3 nucleotide sequence: TGTGCCATCAGTGCGGGAGTGGGAGCCGATCCAGAAGCTTTCTTT.

This clonotype came up once. The V gene is TRBV7-9, the J gene TRBJ2-1, with 7 nucleotides matching TRBD2. This CDR3 has 15 amino acids. With V trimmed by 6 bases and J by 3 bases, 8 bases remained unmatched. CDR1 and CDR2 from the germline V gene are SEHNR and FQNEAQ (reference sequence). The CDR3 spells CASSRSGNIYNEQFF. The CDR3 region has the DNA TGTGCCAGCAGTCGGAGCGGGAATATCTACAATGAGCAGTTCTTC.

In the case of this clonotype: Possible read error: a much larger clone is one base away. The rearrangement links TRBV7-9 to TRBJ1-5, with 7 bases identical to TRBD1. The CDR3 spans 13 residues. The germline V gene has CDR1 SEHNR and CDR2 FQNEAQ (reference sequence). CDR3 in amino acids: CVSSGTDNQPQHF. The CDR3, as DNA: TGTGTCAGCAGCGGGACAGACAATCAGCCCCAGCATTTT.

This clonotype has a handful of counts. The V gene is TRBV28, the J gene TRBJ1-2, with D perhaps matching TRBD1 (6 bases). Looked up from germline, CDR1 is MDHEN and CDR2 is SYDVKM. Trimming cost V 4 bases and J 8 bases, with 11 bases left between them. This CDR3 comprises 12 residues. In DNA, the CDR3 is TGTGCCAGCAGTTACCAGGGGTACGGCTACACCTTC. Protein product: CASSYQGYGYTF.

This clonotype has more than one count but fewer than ten. The rearrangement links TRBV30 to TRBJ2-5, with TRBD2 matching 8 bases. V shed 2 bases, J shed 7 bases, and the junction held 12 bases outside the gene matches. Germline CDR1 reads GTSNPN; CDR2 reads SVGIG (reference sequence). The length of the CDR3 is 15 residues. CDR3 DNA: TGTGCCTGGAGTACCCTCACCAGCGGGAGAGGGACCCAGTACTTC. The encoded protein is CAWSTLTSGRGTQYF.

The J gene is TRBJ2-7, the V gene TRBV7-9; 7 positions match TRBD2. J was trimmed by 2 bases and V by 6 bases; bases with no gene match: 19. There are 18 residues in the CDR3. The germline V gene encodes CDR1 SEHNR and CDR2 FQNEAQ (reference sequence). The chain's CDR3 is CASSPGGVRREYTYEQYF. CDR3 nucleotide sequence: TGTGCCAGCAGTCCCGGAGGGGTTAGGCGGGAGTACACCTACGAGCAGTACTTC. Full variable domain (remainder filled in from reference TRBV7-9 and TRBJ2-7): DTGVSQNPRHKITKRGQNVTFRCDPISEHNRLYWYRQTLGQGPEFLTYFQNEAQLEKSRLLSDRFSAERPKGSFSTLEIQRTEQGDSAMYLCASSPGGVRREYTYEQYFGPGTRLTVT.

A few counts support this clonotype. The V call is TRBV6-1, the J call TRBJ2-7; 9 bases align to TRBD1. The CDR3 has 16 residues. Germline V CDR1 and CDR2: MNHNS, SASEGT. With 5 bases clipped from V and 5 bases from J, the junction kept 13 bases outside the gene matches. The CDR3 region has the DNA TGTGCCAGCAGTCGAAACCGGGACAGGGTAGCAAACGAGCAGTACTTC. This gives the protein CASSRNRDRVANEQYF.

The rearrangement joins TRBV9 to TRBJ2-1; no reliable D call. V lost 1 base and J lost 1, with 6 bases in between. Germline V gene sequence: CDR1 SGDLS, CDR2 YYNGEE. This CDR3 has 14 residues. CDR3 protein: CASSVFGSYNEQFF. CDR3 DNA: TGTGCCAGCAGCGTATTCGGGTCCTACAATGAGCAGTTCTTC.

This clonotype was seen only once. V is TRBV6-2 or TRBV6-3 and J is TRBJ1-1; possibly TRBD1 for D (5 bases). V was pared by 10 bases and J by 1 base, with 13 bases between. Germline CDR1 and CDR2: MNHEY and SVGEGT. The CDR3 runs to 13 residues. CDR3 sequence: CATRETPNTEAFF. The CDR3 DNA follows: TGTGCCACCAGGGAGACTCCGAACACTGAAGCTTTCTTT.

The chain links TRBV7-2 to TRBJ2-2, with D hard to call. V lost 3 bases and J lost 1, with 0 bases in between. The CDR3 runs to 12 residues. CDR1 and CDR2 from the germline V gene are SGHTA and FQGNSA. CDR3 sequence (DNA): TGTGCCAGCAGCTTGAACACCGGGGAGCTGTTTTTT. Translating it yields CASSLNTGELFF.

In this sample, this clonotype turned up once. This chain joins TRBV6-4 and TRBJ2-5; 7 bases map to TRBD1. The CDR3 extends over 18 amino acids. Germline V CDR1 and CDR2: MRHNA, SNTAGT. The junction had 21 bases not matched to a gene; V was cut back by 10 bases and J by 1 base. The CDR3 is CATMRFQGDSQIQETQYF. CDR3 DNA sequence: TGTGCCACCATGCGATTTCAGGGGGATTCACAAATCCAAGAGACCCAGTACTTC.

This sequence joins TRBV5-1 and TRBJ2-7, with 8 positions matching TRBD1. CDR1 is SGHRS and CDR2 is YFSETQ in the germline V gene. The CDR3 sequence is 12 residues long. V was clipped by 4 bases and J by 6 bases; unmatched bases: 3. The CDR3 here is CASSLTGAEQYF. In DNA form, the CDR3 reads TGCGCCAGCAGCCTGACAGGGGCCGAGCAGTACTTC.

The chain couples TRBV20-1 to TRBJ2-5, with D unclear. Germline assignment: CDR1 DFQATT and CDR2 SNEGSKA (reference sequence). There are 13 residues in the CDR3. Trimming took 6 bases from V and 0 from J, leaving 11 bases between them. The CDR3 is CSANGRNQETQYF. In DNA, the CDR3 is TGCAGTGCAAACGGACGGAACCAAGAGACCCAGTACTTC.

In this sample, this clonotype turned up a few times. The chain combines TRBV20-1 with TRBJ2-1; 9 positions match TRBD1. Germline lookup yields CDR1 DFQATT and CDR2 SNEGSKA (reference sequence). This CDR3 is 13 amino acids long. The CDR3 reads CSSRQGVDNEQFF. CDR3 nucleotides: TGCAGCTCACGACAGGGGGTGGACAATGAGCAGTTCTTC.

This clonotype was counted a few times. The chain combines TRBV28 with TRBJ1-5; D is ambiguous. Germline V gives CDR1 MDHEN, CDR2 SYDVKM. The CDR3 sequence is 14 residues long. Trimming took 4 bases from V and 7 from J, leaving 14 bases between them. The CDR3 here is CASSSVQFGQPQHF. DNA for the CDR3: TGTGCCAGCAGTTCCGTCCAGTTCGGCCAGCCCCAGCATTTT. Variable domain in full (rest from reference TRBV28 and TRBJ1-5): DVKVTQSSRYLVKRTGEKVFLECVQDMDHENMFWYRQDPGLGLRLIYFSYDVKMKEKGDIPEGYSVSREKKERFSLILESASTNQTSMYLCASSSVQFGQPQHFGDGTRLSIL.

This chain uses TRBV4-2 with TRBJ2-7, with 8 bases fitting TRBD2. CDR1 and CDR2 (germline): LGHNA, YNFKEQ. This CDR3 contains 14 residues. The ends lost 0 bases at V and 9 bases at J; junction bases unmatched: 7. Here the CDR3 reads CASSQEEAGEAQYF. In nucleotides, the CDR3 is TGTGCCAGCAGCCAAGAGGAAGCGGGAGAGGCGCAGTACTTC.

The gene calls are TRBV20-1 and TRBJ2-1; D call uncertain. CDR3 length equals 17 residues. Trimming pared 4 bases from V and 0 bases from J, leaving 19 bases between. Germline assignment: CDR1 DFQATT and CDR2 SNEGSKA (reference sequence). CDR3 protein: CSATIKRLQSSYNEQFF. CDR3 nucleotide sequence: TGCAGTGCTACCATCAAGAGGTTACAGAGCTCCTACAATGAGCAGTTCTTC.

This clonotype was counted a few times. The chain has TRBV6-1 and TRBJ1-1; D unclear. The germline CDR1 and CDR2 sequences are MNHNS and SASEGT. V shed 6 bases and J shed 10 bases, with 18 bases lying between them. This CDR3 has 13 amino acids. The CDR3 here is CASRRHPLFGAFF. CDR3 in DNA: TGTGCCAGCAGAAGACATCCCCTTTTTGGAGCTTTCTTT.

The DNA of the CDR3 is TGTGCCAGCAGCCACCTTCGGACTAGCGGGGTCTCCTACGAGCAGTACTTC. It encodes CASSHLRTSGVSYEQYF. This chain joins TRBV5-5 and TRBJ2-7; 12 bases match TRBD2. The germline V gene has CDR1 SGHKS and CDR2 YYEKEE (reference sequence). V trimming: 4 bases; J trimming: 0 bases; junction bases outside the gene matches: 8. The CDR3 covers 17 residues.

This clonotype was observed a few times. V is TRBV20-1 and J is TRBJ1-2, with TRBD1 matching 7 bases. The CDR3 has 15 residues. With 0 bases clipped from V and 6 bases from J, the junction kept 10 bases outside the gene matches. Germline lookup yields CDR1 DFQATT and CDR2 SNEGSKA (reference sequence). For the CDR3, the DNA is TGCAGTGCTAGAGATCCGGTGAAGGGGGCGGATGGCTACACCTTC. Its protein is CSARDPVKGADGYTF.

The chain links TRBV12-3 or TRBV12-4 to TRBJ2-1, with TRBD2 identical over 9 bases. V trimming: 10 bases; J trimming: 4 bases; junction bases outside the gene matches: 14. This CDR3 comprises 16 residues. This chain's CDR3 is CAIPKKGLAAYNEQFF. DNA of the CDR3: TGTGCCATCCCAAAGAAGGGACTAGCAGCATACAATGAGCAGTTCTTC.

This chain joins TRBV10-3 and TRBJ2-7; TRBD2 matches at 11 bases. After removal of 2 bases from V and 2 bases from J, the junction contained 2 bases not matched to a gene. The CDR3 loop spans 15 amino acids. Germline V gene lookup returns CDR1 ENHRY and CDR2 SYGVKD. The CDR3 DNA sequence: TGTGCCATCAGTGAGGCACTAGCGGGAGCCTACGAGCAGTACTTC. It specifies CAISEALAGAYEQYF.

V usage is TRBV20-1 and J usage is TRBJ2-3; D perhaps matches TRBD1 (5 bases). V lost 7 bases, J lost 0 bases, and 14 bases lay in between. This CDR3 comprises 14 residues. The germline CDR1 and CDR2 sequences are DFQATT and SNEGSKA (reference sequence). The CDR3 DNA is TGCAGTGTTGCCCAGGGAACTAGCACAGATACGCAGTATTTT. This codes for CSVAQGTSTDTQYF.

In regard to this clonotype: Its ends do not fully match the called genes, so a read error is possible. V usage is TRBV19 and J usage is TRBJ2-4, with D perhaps TRBD1 or TRBD2 (5 bases each). The CDR3 is made up of 12 amino acids. CDR1 is LNHDA, CDR2 SQIVND, per germline (reference sequence). This chain's CDR3 is CASSTDRAEKTF. CDR3 DNA sequence: TGTGCCAGTAGTACCGACAGAGCGGAGAAAACCTTC.

This sequence joins TRBV19 and TRBJ2-1; 8 bases fit TRBD2. V lost 3 bases and J lost 10; bases outside the gene matches: 5. Germline V CDR1 and CDR2: LNHDA, SQIVND (reference sequence). CDR3 size: 13 residues. CDR3 sequence (DNA): TGTGCCAGTAGTATGCGAGCGGGAGACGAGCAGTTCTTC. This encodes CASSMRAGDEQFF.